These T cell receptor beta chains were read from a single sample in a study of CD8 T cells in ankylosing spondylitis. MiXCR was run by TCRdb on the 5' RACE reads, yielding one entry per CDR3 protein. The sample has 250,000 or so distinct CDR3 sequences, about 11% seen once. The source material was blood, either unsorted or a sorted T cell fraction (not recorded which). The receptors here all came from a male donor with ankylosing spondylitis or in good health (not recorded which). Both conserved end residues are part of each CDR3. The order of the fields is D gene, V gene, J gene, clone size, CDR3 protein, CDR3 DNA. D genes are given only for firm matches. Only part of the rows carry a size: once, few, many, or a class if the clone is expanded.

.	TRBV5-1	TRBJ2-3	.	CASSPDGTSTDTQYF	TGCGCCAGCAGTCCAGACGGAACTAGCACAGATACGCAGTATTTT
.	TRBV12-3/TRBV12-4	TRBJ1-2	few	CASSLAPGIPRRDTF	TGTGCCAGCAGTTTAGCCCCCGGGATCCCCCGGCGGGACACCTTC
.	TRBV19	TRBJ2-3	.	CASSPESRDTQYF	TGTGCCAGTAGCCCGGAGAGCCGGGATACGCAGTATTTT
TRBD1	TRBV6-5	TRBJ1-1	many	CASRRSQGGAFF	TGTGCCAGCAGACGAAGTCAGGGGGGGGCTTTCTTT
TRBD1	TRBV12-5	TRBJ2-7	many	CASGPTRTGSSYEQYF	TGTGCTAGTGGTCCAACTCGGACAGGGAGCTCCTACGAGCAGTACTTC
TRBD2	TRBV12-3/TRBV12-4	TRBJ2-5	few	CASSLGTSGSPETQYF	TGTGCCAGCAGCCTCGGGACTAGCGGGAGCCCAGAGACCCAGTACTTC
TRBD1	TRBV3-1	TRBJ1-1	few	CASSESRQGDTEAFF	TGTGCCAGCAGCGAGAGCCGACAGGGTGATACTGAAGCTTTCTTT
.	TRBV29-1	TRBJ1-2	many	CSVEGGLYGYTF	TGCAGCGTTGAAGGGGGGCTCTATGGCTACACCTTC
TRBD2	TRBV12-3/TRBV12-4	TRBJ2-3	many	CAAGAGDTDTQYF	TGTGCCGCGGGAGCGGGGGACACAGATACGCAGTATTTT
TRBD1	TRBV6-5	TRBJ1-5	many	CASSYTTFGQVGQPQHF	TGTGCCAGCAGTTACACGACTTTTGGACAGGTTGGTCAGCCCCAGCATTTT
TRBD2	TRBV29-1	TRBJ2-3	many	CSVATSGGPDTQYF	TGCAGCGTCGCGACTAGCGGGGGCCCAGATACGCAGTATTTT
.	TRBV20-1	TRBJ1-5	many	CSARVRGANQPQHF	TGCAGTGCTAGAGTTCGAGGGGCGAATCAGCCCCAGCATTTT